This TCR beta chain derives from a study of PD-L1 blockade in urothelial cancer. For the study at large: Prior chemotherapy regimens per patient numbered 0 to 3. Blood underwent analysis 3 weeks (second dose) and 6 weeks after treatment began. Peripheral blood specimens exhibited a median yield of 141,255 T cells.

Clones were sequenced by immunoSEQ multiplex PCR, and TCRdb holds only the in-frame ones, with some missing. Of about 93,000 clones listed, around 90% are singletons. Time point: pretreatment peripheral blood. All patients handed over anywhere from 1 to 8 samples, pretreatment and on-treatment. J was trimmed by 1 base and V by 0 bases; bases with no gene match: 19. CDR1 SGDLS and CDR2 YYNGEE come from the germline V gene. This CDR3 contains 22 residues. The chain has TRBV9 and TRBJ2-1, with 10 bases fitting TRBD2. This material consisted of PBMCs, taken around atezolizumab (anti-PD-L1) treatment. This receptor was obtained from a man aged 60-69 years with urothelial cancer. Here the CDR3 reads CASSVESRGEREGPRSYNEQFF. The CDR3, as DNA: TGTGCCAGCAGCGTAGAGAGCCGCGGGGAGCGGGAGGGCCCTCGGTCCTACAATGAGCAGTTCTTC.